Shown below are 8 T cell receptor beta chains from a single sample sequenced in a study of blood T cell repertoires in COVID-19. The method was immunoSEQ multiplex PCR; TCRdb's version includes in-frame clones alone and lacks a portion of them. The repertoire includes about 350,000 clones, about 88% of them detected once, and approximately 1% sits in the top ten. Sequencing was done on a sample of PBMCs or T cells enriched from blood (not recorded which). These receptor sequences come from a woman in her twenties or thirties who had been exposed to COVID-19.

The CDR3 region has the DNA TGTGCCAGCAGGGCGACTAGCGGGACGGGCGAGCAGTACTTC. It translates to CASRATSGTGEQYF. The rearrangement links TRBV9 to TRBJ2-7; 11 bases align to TRBD2. The CDR3 totals 14 residues. CDR1 and CDR2 from the germline V gene are SGDLS and YYNGEE. V shed 5 bases, J shed 6 bases, and the junction held 7 bases outside the gene matches.

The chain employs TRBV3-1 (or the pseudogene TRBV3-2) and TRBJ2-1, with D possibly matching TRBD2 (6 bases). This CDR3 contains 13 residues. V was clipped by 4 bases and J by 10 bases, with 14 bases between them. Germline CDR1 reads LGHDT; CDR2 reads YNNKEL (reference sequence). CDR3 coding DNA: TGTGCCAGCAGCCCCAACTTAGCGGAAGAGCAGTTCTTC. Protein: CASSPNLAEEQFF.

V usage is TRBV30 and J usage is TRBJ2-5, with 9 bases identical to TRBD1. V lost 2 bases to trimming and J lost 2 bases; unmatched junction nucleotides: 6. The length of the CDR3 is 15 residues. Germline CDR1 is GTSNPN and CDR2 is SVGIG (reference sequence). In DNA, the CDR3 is TGTGCCTGGAGTAAGGGACAGGGTAGTCAAGAGACCCAGTACTTC. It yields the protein CAWSKGQGSQETQYF.

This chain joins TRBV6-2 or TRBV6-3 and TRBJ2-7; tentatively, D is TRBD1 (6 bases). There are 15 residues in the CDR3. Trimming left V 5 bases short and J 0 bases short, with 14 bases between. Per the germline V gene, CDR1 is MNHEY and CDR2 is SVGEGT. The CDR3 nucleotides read TGTGCCAGCAGTCCCGGGACACAAAACTCCTACGAGCAGTACTTC. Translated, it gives CASSPGTQNSYEQYF.

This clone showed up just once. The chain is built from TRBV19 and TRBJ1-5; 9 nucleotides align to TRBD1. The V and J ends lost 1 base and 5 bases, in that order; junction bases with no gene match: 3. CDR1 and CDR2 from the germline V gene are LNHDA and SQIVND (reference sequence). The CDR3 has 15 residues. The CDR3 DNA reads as TGTGCCAGTAGTATAGTACAGGGGGCCCATCAGCCCCAGCATTTT. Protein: CASSIVQGAHQPQHF.

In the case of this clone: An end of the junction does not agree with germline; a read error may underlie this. This chain's CDR3 is CACGISSGNTIYF. The CDR3 nucleotides are TGCGCCTGCGGGATTAGCTCTGGAAACACCATATATTTT. This chain links TRBV13 with TRBJ1-3; D remains ambiguous. The CDR3 is made up of 13 amino acids. CDR1 and CDR2 from the germline V gene are PRHDT and FYEKMQ (reference sequence).

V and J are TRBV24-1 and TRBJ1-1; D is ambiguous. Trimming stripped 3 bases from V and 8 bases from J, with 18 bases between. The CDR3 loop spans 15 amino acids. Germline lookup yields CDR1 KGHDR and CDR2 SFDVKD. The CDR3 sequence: CATSDPSTADQEAFF. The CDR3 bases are TGTGCCACCAGTGATCCGTCAACGGCGGATCAAGAAGCTTTCTTT.

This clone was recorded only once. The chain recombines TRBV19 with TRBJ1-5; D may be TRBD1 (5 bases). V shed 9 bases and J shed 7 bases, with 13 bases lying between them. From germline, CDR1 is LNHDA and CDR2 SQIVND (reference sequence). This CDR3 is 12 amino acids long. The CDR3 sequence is CASSGMGQPQHF. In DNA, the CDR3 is TGTGCCAGCTCAGGGATGGGGCAGCCCCAGCATTTT.